The T cell receptor beta chain described here comes from a study of blood T cell repertoires in COVID-19. Grouping used clinical history reported by participants in a survey and questionnaire. Two consecutive negative NP/OP PCR tests, clearance, or resolved symptoms defined Cohort 3 recovery. In the source study's methods: Nucleated cell counts were estimated from reference gene primer amplification. Repertoires were generated with immunoSEQ multiplex PCR, while TCRdb's copy carries only in-frame clones and drops some. V and J calls and clone size are those listed in that table; D and trimming were worked out from the DNA. This table has around 310,000 clones, roughly 91% appearing once. Trimming pared 4 bases from V and 4 bases from J, leaving 9 bases between. Germline values: CDR1 SGDLS, CDR2 YYNGEE. The CDR3 sequence is 13 residues long.

Sequenced: PBMCs or T cells enriched from blood (not recorded which). V gene TRBV9 combines with J gene TRBJ2-1; the D gene is possibly TRBD1 (6 bases). The sequence was obtained from a woman in her 30s who had recovered from COVID-19. The CDR3 protein is CASSFGQYNEQFF. CDR3 DNA: TGTGCCAGCAGCTTCGGACAGTACAATGAGCAGTTCTTC. Based on the CDR3 plus reference TRBV9 and TRBJ2-1, the full variable domain is DSGVTQTPKHLITATGQRVTLRCSPRSGDLSVYWYQQSLDQGLQFLIQYYNGEERAKGNILERFSAQQFPDLHSELNLSSLELGDSALYFCASSFGQYNEQFFGPGTRLTVL.